This T cell receptor (beta chain) derives from a study of cytomegalovirus exposure and HLA in healthy donors. General study findings and limits: In a later analysis, common viral pathogens appeared linked to several of the most significant clusters. Later, an analysis showed that TCR beta chains associated with HLA were more clonally expanded than others that were equally common. A prior analysis recorded that most TCR beta V segments were productive about 90% or about 30% of the time.

Concerning this clone itself: Its target is not known.

At sampling all donors were nominally healthy, likely with unrecorded immune exposures. Researchers ran the PCR with 60 Vbeta and 13 Jbeta primers. Here immunoSEQ multiplex PCR was the method, and the copy in TCRdb shows in-frame clones only, minus some. The sample consists of about 150,000 clones, roughly 80% of them appearing once. Losses at the gene ends were 4 bases for V and 5 bases for J; bases not matched to a gene: 10. The CDR3 length is 15 residues. In germline, CDR1 is KGHSH, CDR2 LQKENI. Input material: PBMCs. V usage is TRBV18 and J usage is TRBJ2-7; 8 nucleotides match TRBD1. The source of this sequence is a middle-aged man in good health and CMV-seropositive. The CDR3 reads CASSHTFGQGDEQYF. The CDR3 DNA reads TGTGCCAGCTCACACACGTTTGGACAGGGTGACGAGCAGTACTTC. Full variable domain (missing parts from reference TRBV18 and TRBJ2-7): NAGVMQNPRHLVRRRGQEARLRCSPMKGHSHVYWYRQLPEEGLKFMVYLQKENIIDESGMPKERFSAEFPKEGPSILRIQQVVRGDSAAYFCASSHTFGQGDEQYFGPGTRLTVT.